This T cell receptor beta chain was recovered during a study of shared clonotypes between healthy human individuals. The wider study: Serving as donors were two women and a few men, whose ages spanned 18 to 49.

The DNA input per sorted-subset replicate PCR was about 180 ng, corresponding to 25,000 to 35,000 T cell genomes. Sequencing was performed with immunoSEQ multiplex PCR; in TCRdb, only in-frame clones are kept and a portion is missing. In the table there are a few million clones, just over 90% of which are singletons. Remarks on this clone: Other DNA sequences in the same sample also yield this CDR3.

The CDR3 is made up of 14 amino acids. The germline CDR1 and CDR2 sequences are SSHAT and FNYEAQ (reference sequence). V was shortened by 6 bases and J by 5 bases, with 13 bases between the two germline ends. The healthy adult donors were HIV-negative and reported no recent acute infections or vaccinations. The sequence came from a young man in good health. Some clones in this sample may be carry-over from other donors' samples. Sample: naive CD4+ T cells from PBMCs. Subset meaning: CD45RA+ positively selected. The chain employs TRBV7-7 and TRBJ2-2; D could derive from TRBD1 or TRBD2 (5 bases each). In DNA, the CDR3 is TGTGCCAGCAGTCCCGGGACGGGGACCGGGGAGCTGTTTTTT. Translated: CASSPGTGTGELFF.